The entry below describes one T cell receptor (beta chain). What antigen it recognizes has not been identified. It has no much larger one-base neighbor in the sample; base qualities were not kept. These data originate in a study of Ad26.COV2.S vaccination and SARS-CoV-2 variants (dated by TCRdb to the early 2020s). Background on the whole study: Donors in the vaccine arm were drawn from COV1001, a multicentre, randomized, double-blind, placebo-controlled phase I-IIa trial testing Ad26.COV2.S in healthy adults. Ad26.COV2.S was administered intramuscularly at 5 x 10^10 or 1 x 10^11 viral particles, either as a single shot or as two shots given 56 days apart. TCRbeta repertoire sequencing was used to assess the specificity and breadth of SARS-CoV-2-reactive T cell receptors after Ad26.COV2.S vaccination. Trial participants were randomized into five groups of five: low-dose or high-dose Ad26.COV2.S given once or twice, or placebo on both occasions. Investigators remained blinded to trial group allocation during experiments and outcome assessment. The TCR-sequenced set comprised around 30 samples: roughly 19 Ad26.COV2.S vaccine recipients, 5 placebo recipients and 8 SARS-CoV-2 convalescent individuals.

Here V drops 3 bases and J drops 8 bases, and the junction holds 6 bases not matched to any gene. The CDR3 runs 15 residues from the cysteine to the phenylalanine. Of the read, only the CDR3 DNA is kept; its 45 bases are in frame from base 1. Sequences KGHDR (CDR1) and SFDVKD (CDR2) are obtained from the germline V gene. Study-level results and caveats: After vaccination, substantial breadth of spike-specific CD8+ and CD4+ T cell responses was reported. The study was not powered to compare responses between vaccine doses or regimens. Vaccine and placebo recipients had comparable non-spike TCR breadth, which fits with the vaccine containing only spike. Ad26.COV2.S recipients had higher spike-specific TCR breadth than placebo recipients (P = 0.0014). It was noted by the authors that total T cell responses may have been underestimated by the TCR breadth and depth analyses.

The sample's treatment or condition label is to be understood as: 15 to 20 received Ad26.COV2.S at low or high dose, single or two shots; several received placebo; per-sample allocation not given. Repertoires of vaccine and placebo recipients were sequenced from samples taken on day 63 after the first injection. Cohort 1b enrolled 25 adults aged 18-55 years at a single site in Boston, USA, between 29 July and 7 August 2020. Ad26.COV2.S consisted of a replication-incompetent adenovirus type 26 vector by which a prefusion-stabilized SARS-CoV-2 spike protein from the original Wuhan strain was expressed. The immunoSEQ Assay was the method used to sequence TCRbeta CDR3 regions. After extraction, genomic DNA underwent amplification by bias-controlled multiplex PCR, followed by high-throughput sequencing. The original pipeline was this. Collapsing and filtering of sequences were performed to quantify the absolute abundance of each unique TCRbeta CDR3 region. T cell fraction was estimated by normalization of TCRbeta template counts to usable DNA, with usable DNA being measured through amplification of reference genes present in all nucleated cells. Repertoire TCRs were annotated as SARS-CoV-2-specific by exact matching of V gene, CDR3 amino acid sequence and J gene to a known reactive TCR set. The reference SARS-CoV-2 TCR set came from MIRA and was filtered for enrichment in COVID-19-positive ImmuneCODE repertoires, removing public or cross-reactive TCRs. Using the MIRA antigens, annotated TCRs were further analysed by specific ORF or by position within an ORF. Breadth was defined as the number of annotated unique rearrangements divided by the total number of unique productive rearrangements, and depth was defined as the summed frequency of the annotated unique rearrangements. Group comparisons of TCR breadth used two-sided Wilcoxon rank-sum tests. Imported from immuneACCESS, the table was reduced by TCRdb to in-frame sequences with V and J called. These copies leave out some clones; in studies compared against another copy, an unresolved V gene accounts for under half, and the cause of the remainder is not known. That table furnishes V, J and clone size, whereas the DNA furnished D and trimming. This sample comprises approximately 480,000 clones, approximately 90% of them detected only once. The ten largest make up roughly 13% of the sample.

The clonotype comes from a person aged 18-65 years who received the Ad26.COV2.S COVID-19 vaccine or a placebo. The starting material was peripheral blood, obtained in a trial of Ad26.COV2.S vaccine versus placebo. The chain employs TRBV24-1 and TRBJ2-1; a stretch of 10 junction bases matches TRBD1. The sequence in DNA is TGTGCCACCAGTGATCAGGACAGGGGGTCTCATGAGCAGTTCTTC. The resulting protein is CATSDQDRGSHEQFF.